These 20 T cell receptor beta chains were sequenced from one sample in a study of blood T cells in healthy people across ages. Combining a sample-barcoded 5' primer with a J-beta primer mix, a second PCR ran for about 7 to 11 cycles. TCRdb reanalysed the 5' RACE reads using MiXCR and keeps one entry per CDR3 protein. Of hundreds of thousands of distinct CDR3 sequences listed, 35% to 40% were seen once; the top ten hold over 10%. Sequenced material: blood. These receptors were taken from a man aged 18 to 30 in good health.

J is TRBJ1-1 and V is TRBV20-1; D not certain. CDR3 length: 13 residues. Germline CDR1 is DFQATT and CDR2 is SNEGSKA (reference sequence). The germline V and J ends were trimmed by 2 bases and 0 bases, with 7 bases remaining between them. In DNA, the CDR3 is TGCAGTGCTAGAAAAGTAATGAACACTGAAGCTTTCTTT. Protein product: CSARKVMNTEAFF.

This clonotype showed up many times. The chain is built from TRBV4-1 and TRBJ1-2; TRBD1 matches at 7 bases. CDR1 MGHRA and CDR2 YSYEKL come from the germline V gene. J gave up 0 bases and V 0 bases, and 10 bases lay outside the gene matches. This CDR3 is 18 amino acids long. The CDR3 is CASSQEGTDPLANYGYTF. The CDR3, as DNA: TGCGCCAGCAGCCAAGAAGGGACAGATCCCTTAGCTAACTATGGCTACACCTTC.

Of note for this clonotype: One junction end disagrees with the germline gene, perhaps due to a read error. The J gene is TRBJ2-7, the V gene TRBV2; TRBD1 or TRBD2 may be the D gene (5 bases each). The CDR3 runs to 16 residues. CDR1 and CDR2 (germline): SNHLY, FYNNEI. In DNA form, the CDR3 reads TGTGCCAGTAGTGAGAGGGCCAGGGTACTTCTCTACGAGCAGTACTTC. Protein: CASSERARVLLYEQYF. The full variable domain, with the rest looked up from reference TRBV2 and TRBJ2-7, is EPEVTQTPSHQVTQMGQEVILRCVPISNHLYFYWYRQILGQKVEFLVSFYNNEISEKSEIFDDQFSVERPDGSNFTLKIRSTKLEDSAMYFCASSERARVLLYEQYFGPGTRLTVT.

Concerning this clonotype: A read error is possible here, since a much larger clone lies one base away. The rearrangement joins TRBV29-1 to TRBJ2-5; D unresolved. The V and J ends lost 5 bases and 11 bases respectively, with 21 bases between them. Per the germline V gene, CDR1 is SQVTM and CDR2 is ANQGSEA. This CDR3 has 13 residues. CDR3 in amino acids: CSVLGGSYNEQYF. The DNA for the CDR3 is TGCAGCGTTCTGGGTGGGTCTTACAATGAGCAGTACTTC.

This clonotype has at least ten counts. The J gene is TRBJ2-1, the V gene TRBV12-3 or TRBV12-4, with a possible D match to TRBD1 (5 bases). The V and J ends lost 6 bases and 0 bases respectively, with 15 bases between them. This CDR3 region has 16 residues. As DNA, the CDR3 is TGTGCCAGCAGCCCAGGGAAGACGAGCTCCTACAATGAGCAGTTCTTC. It translates to CASSPGKTSSYNEQFF.

This clonotype was observed a handful of times. This sequence joins TRBV12-3 or TRBV12-4 and TRBJ2-1; 7 bases are shared with TRBD2. The CDR3 has 14 residues. V shed 3 bases, J shed 4 bases, and the junction held 3 bases outside the gene matches. This chain's CDR3 is CASSFREAYNEQFF. In DNA form, the CDR3 reads TGTGCCAGCAGTTTTCGGGAGGCTTACAATGAGCAGTTCTTC.

The chain links TRBV28 to TRBJ2-3, with TRBD1 as a possible D gene (5 bases). Germline V lookup: CDR1 MDHEN, CDR2 SYDVKM. The length of the CDR3 is 15 residues. Trimming removed 3 bases at V and 2 bases at J, with 12 bases between. CDR3 bases: TGTGCCAGCAGTTTTATTGGGGCAGACACAGATACGCAGTATTTT. The encoded protein is CASSFIGADTDTQYF.

This clonotype was observed a handful of times. This chain connects TRBV29-1 to TRBJ2-1; 8 bases are shared with TRBD2. J lost 0 bases, V lost 4 bases, and 8 bases had no gene match. The germline V gene has CDR1 SQVTM and CDR2 ANQGSEA. This CDR3 is 16 amino acids long. CDR3 loop: CSVALSGRASYNEQFF. CDR3 in DNA: TGCAGCGTTGCCCTATCCGGGAGGGCCTCCTACAATGAGCAGTTCTTC.

The CDR3 region is CASSYSTGGAGPGNTIYF. CDR3 sequence (DNA): TGTGCCAGCAGTTACTCAACCGGGGGCGCGGGTCCTGGAAACACCATATATTTT. The chain combines TRBV6-5 with TRBJ1-3; the D gene is possibly TRBD1 (6 bases). V was pared by 0 bases and J by 2 bases, with 17 bases between. Germline V gives CDR1 MNHEY, CDR2 SVGAGI. CDR3 length: 18 amino acids.

Ten or more counts support this clonotype. The chain is built from TRBV28 and TRBJ2-1; 13 positions agree with TRBD2. Germline assignment: CDR1 MDHEN and CDR2 SYDVKM. The CDR3 loop spans 14 amino acids. V lost 2 bases to trimming and J lost 9 bases; unmatched junction nucleotides: 1. CDR3: CASSLRLAGGEQFF. In nucleotides, the CDR3 is TGTGCCAGCAGTTTACGACTAGCGGGGGGTGAGCAGTTCTTC. Complete variable domain (other parts from reference TRBV28 and TRBJ2-1): DVKVTQSSRYLVKRTGEKVFLECVQDMDHENMFWYRQDPGLGLRLIYFSYDVKMKEKGDIPEGYSVSREKKERFSLILESASTNQTSMYLCASSLRLAGGEQFFGPGTRLTVL.

The rearrangement links TRBV20-1 to TRBJ2-1; D is possibly TRBD2 (5 bases). In germline, CDR1 is DFQATT, CDR2 SNEGSKA (reference sequence). The CDR3 sequence is 16 residues long. The V end was cut by 1 base, the J end by 3 bases, with 16 bases between. CDR3 nucleotide sequence: TGCAGTGCTAGAGGGACTCTAGAGTTACTCTACAATGAGCAGTTCTTC. Translated: CSARGTLELLYNEQFF.

This clonotype was counted many times. The CDR3: CASSFVDGQAYEQYF. CDR3 bases: TGTGCCAGCAGTTTTGTAGATGGACAGGCCTACGAGCAGTACTTC. The chain employs TRBV12-3 or TRBV12-4 and TRBJ2-7, with 7 bases matching TRBD1. CDR3 length: 15 amino acids. The V gene end was trimmed by 3 bases and the J gene end by 2 bases; junction bases not matched to a gene: 7.

The V and J genes are TRBV29-1 and TRBJ2-5; TRBD2 is a possible D gene (6 bases). Trimming pared 7 bases from V and 4 bases from J, leaving 22 bases between. Germline V gene sequence: CDR1 SQVTM, CDR2 ANQGSEA. The CDR3 is made up of 15 amino acids. CDR3 coding DNA: TGCAGCGCCACACGGGGGAGGCTATTGGGAGAGACCCAGTACTTC. This codes for CSATRGRLLGETQYF.

The chain joins TRBV4-3 to TRBJ1-1; 8 bases fit TRBD1. Germline CDR1 is LGHNA and CDR2 is YSLEER. V lost 4 bases to trimming and J lost 0 bases; unmatched junction nucleotides: 7. This CDR3 is 16 amino acids long. In nucleotides, the CDR3 is TGCGCCAGCAGCCGAGAATTGGACAGGGTGAACACTGAAGCTTTCTTT. It specifies CASSRELDRVNTEAFF.

The table lists this clonotype with a few counts. The chain recombines TRBV5-6 with TRBJ2-1, with D possibly TRBD2 on 6 matching bases. V shed 7 bases and J shed 2 bases, with 16 bases lying between them. CDR3 length: 15 residues. Looked up from germline, CDR1 is SGHDT and CDR2 is YYEEEE. The CDR3 coding sequence is TGTGCCAGCTCCCGCGGGGCGGAGCCCTACAATGAGCAGTTCTTC. Protein product: CASSRGAEPYNEQFF.

J is TRBJ2-2 and V is TRBV5-1; 7 nucleotides match TRBD1. Germline V gene lookup returns CDR1 SGHRS and CDR2 YFSETQ. The CDR3 has 13 amino acids. J was trimmed by 1 base and V by 9 bases; bases with no gene match: 3. The CDR3 spells CATRTGNTGELFF. DNA for the CDR3: TGCGCCACCCGGACAGGGAACACCGGGGAGCTGTTTTTT.

The chain uses TRBV12-3 or TRBV12-4 and TRBJ1-5; perhaps TRBD1 as D (6 bases). Trimming removed 2 bases at V and 6 bases at J, with 11 bases between. The CDR3 contains 14 residues. The CDR3 protein is CASSLWGQGQPQHF. For the CDR3, the DNA is TGTGCCAGCAGTTTATGGGGGCAGGGTCAGCCCCAGCATTTT.

The gene calls are TRBV29-1 and TRBJ1-2; weak D call: TRBD1 (5 bases). CDR3 length: 14 residues. Trimming shortened V by 7 bases and J by 2 bases, and 17 bases separated the two germline ends. CDR1 is SQVTM, CDR2 ANQGSEA, per germline. The CDR3 sequence: CSAQAGGGNYGYTF. The DNA of the CDR3 is TGCAGCGCACAGGCCGGGGGAGGCAACTATGGCTACACCTTC.

This clonotype was counted at least ten times. The V call is TRBV4-3, the J call TRBJ2-3; possible D gene TRBD1, 6 bases. Germline V gene data show CDR1 as LGHNA and CDR2 as YSLEER. V lost 4 bases and J lost 2, with 19 bases in between. The CDR3 loop spans 17 amino acids. CDR3 nucleotide sequence: TGCGCCAGCAGCCCCCGAGGGGCAGGGACAATCACAGATACGCAGTATTTT. Its protein product is CASSPRGAGTITDTQYF.

This clonotype was counted at least ten times. The chain joins TRBV12-3 or TRBV12-4 to TRBJ2-1; 9 bases align to TRBD1. With V trimmed by 6 bases and J by 5 bases, 8 bases remained unmatched. The CDR3 has 15 residues. The CDR3 region has the DNA TGTGCCAGCAGAACCGGGACAGGGACCCACAATGAGCAGTTCTTC. It translates to CASRTGTGTHNEQFF.